Sequencing of this T cell receptor (beta chain) was carried out in a study of CD8+ T cells in alopecia areata. Study background: Tofacitinib treatment spanned 6 to 18 months, with 6 months off drug afterward. Study-wide results and caveats: In scalp, tofacitinib significantly decreased clonality and expanded CD8+ clones among the top 100. Scalp repertoires also include resident alphabeta T cells from normal skin.

With regard to this clone: Antigen unknown.

The treatment is: oral pan-JAK inhibitor, 5-10 mg twice daily. Sequencing relied on a cDNA template that was reverse transcribed from extracted RNA. Data came from immunoSEQ multiplex PCR; TCRdb stores just in-frame clones and leaves some out. In the table there are over 200,000 clones, 64% of which are singletons. This clonotype originated in a human donor with alopecia areata. The sequencing here drew on CD4+ T cells sorted from blood, taken at week 4, from a patient treated with tofacitinib.

The CDR3 nucleotides are TGTGCCAGCAGTGCAGGGTCTGGGGCCAACGTCCTGACTTTC. Protein: CASSAGSGANVLTF. The chain links TRBV2 to TRBJ2-6; TRBD1 is a possible D gene (5 bases). CDR1 is SNHLY, CDR2 FYNNEI, per germline. The CDR3 is made up of 14 amino acids. V was trimmed by 4 bases and J by 1 base, leaving 5 bases between them. The complete variable domain, with remaining parts taken from reference TRBV2 and TRBJ2-6, reads EPEVTQTPSHQVTQMGQEVILRCVPISNHLYFYWYRQILGQKVEFLVSFYNNEISEKSEIFDDQFSVERPDGSNFTLKIRSTKLEDSAMYFCASSAGSGANVLTFGAGSRLTVL.